This TCR beta chain is from a study of T cells in Graves' hyperthyroidism and ophthalmopathy. Study-wide results and limits: The model made its ophthalmopathy prediction, and onset followed a median roughly 6.5 months later.

The germline V gene encodes CDR1 DFQATT and CDR2 SNEGSKA (reference sequence). CDR3 size: 11 residues. V was pared by 6 bases and J by 8 bases, with 13 bases between. This clonotype was found many times. Its antigen is unknown. Template material for amplifying TCR beta CDR3 regions consisted of RNA transcripts. HTBI primers were employed in a first-round RT-PCR of the TCR CDR3. TCRdb called the multiplex PCR reads again in MiXCR, with one record for every CDR3 protein. The data contain 600,000 or so distinct CDR3 sequences, 46% of them singletons. The origin of this receptor is a woman between 18 and 30 years old with Graves' hyperthyroidism. The chain joins TRBV20-1 to TRBJ1-2; D may be TRBD1 (5 bases). Source material: peripheral blood or thyroid tissue (not recorded which). The CDR3 here is CSADGTGGYTF. The CDR3 DNA reads TGCAGTGCCGACGGGACGGGAGGCTACACCTTC.